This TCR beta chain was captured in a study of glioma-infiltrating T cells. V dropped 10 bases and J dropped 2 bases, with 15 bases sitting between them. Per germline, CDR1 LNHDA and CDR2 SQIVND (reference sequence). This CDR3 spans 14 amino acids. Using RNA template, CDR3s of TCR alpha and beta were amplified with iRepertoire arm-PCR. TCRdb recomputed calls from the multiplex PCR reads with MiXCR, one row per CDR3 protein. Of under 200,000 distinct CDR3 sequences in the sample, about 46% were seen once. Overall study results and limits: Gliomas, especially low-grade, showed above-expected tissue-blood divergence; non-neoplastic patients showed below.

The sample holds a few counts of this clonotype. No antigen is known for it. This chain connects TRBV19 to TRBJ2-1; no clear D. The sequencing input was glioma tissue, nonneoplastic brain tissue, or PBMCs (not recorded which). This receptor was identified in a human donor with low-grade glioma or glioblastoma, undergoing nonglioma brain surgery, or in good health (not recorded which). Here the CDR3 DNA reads TGTGCCATCCGAAGAGAACCAGCCTACAATGAGCAGTTCTTC. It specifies CAIRREPAYNEQFF.